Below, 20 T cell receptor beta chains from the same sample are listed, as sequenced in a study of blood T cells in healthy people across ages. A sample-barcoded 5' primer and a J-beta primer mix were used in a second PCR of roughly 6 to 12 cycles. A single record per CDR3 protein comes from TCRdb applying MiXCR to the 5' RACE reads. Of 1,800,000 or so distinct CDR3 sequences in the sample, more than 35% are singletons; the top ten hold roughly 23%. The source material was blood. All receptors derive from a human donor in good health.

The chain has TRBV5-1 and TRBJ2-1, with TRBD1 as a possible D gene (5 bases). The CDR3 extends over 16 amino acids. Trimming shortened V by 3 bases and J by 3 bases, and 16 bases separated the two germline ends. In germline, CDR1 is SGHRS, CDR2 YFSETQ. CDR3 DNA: TGCGCCAGCAGCTATTTAGACAGCTGGAACTACAATGAGCAGTTCTTC. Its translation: CASSYLDSWNYNEQFF.

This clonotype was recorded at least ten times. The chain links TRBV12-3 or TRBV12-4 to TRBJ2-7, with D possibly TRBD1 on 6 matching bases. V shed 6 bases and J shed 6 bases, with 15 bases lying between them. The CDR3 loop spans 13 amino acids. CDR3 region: CASRQTKTGEQYF. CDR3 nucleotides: TGTGCCAGCAGGCAAACAAAGACAGGCGAGCAGTACTTC.

The CDR3 spells CASSPPAELQRDSYEQYF. CDR3 in DNA: TGTGCCAGCAGTCCCCCTGCTGAGCTCCAGAGGGACTCCTACGAGCAGTACTTC. The chain recombines TRBV6-2 or TRBV6-3 with TRBJ2-7; a possible D gene is TRBD2 (5 bases). The CDR3 runs to 18 residues. Germline V gene lookup returns CDR1 MNHEY and CDR2 SVGEGT. V lost 5 bases to trimming and J lost 0 bases, with 23 bases between them.

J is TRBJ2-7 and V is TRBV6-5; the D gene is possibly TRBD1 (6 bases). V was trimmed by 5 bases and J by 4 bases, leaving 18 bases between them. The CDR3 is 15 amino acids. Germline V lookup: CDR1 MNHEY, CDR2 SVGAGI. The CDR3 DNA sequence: TGTGCCAGCAGTAGAAGGGGGACGTTAGGGTACGAGCAGTACTTC. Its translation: CASSRRGTLGYEQYF.

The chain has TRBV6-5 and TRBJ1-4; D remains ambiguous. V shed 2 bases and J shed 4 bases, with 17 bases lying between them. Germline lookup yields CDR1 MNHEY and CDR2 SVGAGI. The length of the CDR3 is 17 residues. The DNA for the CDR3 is TGTGCCAGCAGTTACCCAAGGCCGAGCAGAATTAATGAAAAACTGTTTTTT. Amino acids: CASSYPRPSRINEKLFF.

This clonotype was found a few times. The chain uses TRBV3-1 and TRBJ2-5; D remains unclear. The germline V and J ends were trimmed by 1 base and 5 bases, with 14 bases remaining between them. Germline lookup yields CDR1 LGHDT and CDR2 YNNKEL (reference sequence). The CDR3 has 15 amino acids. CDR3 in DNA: TGTGCCAGCAGCCAAGGATTGGCGCCGGACGAGACCCAGTACTTC. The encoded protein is CASSQGLAPDETQYF.

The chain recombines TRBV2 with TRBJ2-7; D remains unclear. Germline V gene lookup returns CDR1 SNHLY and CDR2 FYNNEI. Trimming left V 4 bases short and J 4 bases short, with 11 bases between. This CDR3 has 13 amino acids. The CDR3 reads CASSGMIRYEQYF. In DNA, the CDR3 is TGTGCCAGCAGTGGTATGATAAGATACGAGCAGTACTTC.

The CDR3 reads CSGRQGLSYGYTF. The CDR3 DNA follows: TGCAGCGGGCGACAGGGCCTAAGTTATGGCTACACCTTC. The chain couples TRBV29-1 to TRBJ1-2, with TRBD1 identical over 7 bases. V was clipped by 7 bases and J by 5 bases; unmatched bases: 10. The germline V gene encodes CDR1 SQVTM and CDR2 ANQGSEA. This CDR3 comprises 13 residues.

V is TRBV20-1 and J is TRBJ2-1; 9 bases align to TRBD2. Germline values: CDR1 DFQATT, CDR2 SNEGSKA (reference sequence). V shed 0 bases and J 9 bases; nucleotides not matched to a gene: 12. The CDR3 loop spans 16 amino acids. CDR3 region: CSARDLAGSFRGEQFF. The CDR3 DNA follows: TGCAGTGCTAGAGATCTAGCGGGGTCTTTTCGGGGTGAGCAGTTCTTC.

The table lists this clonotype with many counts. The CDR3 sequence: CASRYSWTSGEDTQYF. DNA of the CDR3: TGCGCCAGCCGATATTCCTGGACTAGCGGGGAGGATACGCAGTATTTT. V usage is TRBV4-3 and J usage is TRBJ2-3, with 12 bases identical to TRBD2. CDR1 and CDR2 from the germline V gene are LGHNA and YSLEER. The trim removed 8 bases at V and 6 bases at J, leaving 12 bases unmatched. This CDR3 contains 16 residues.

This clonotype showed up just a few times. The CDR3 DNA follows: TGTGCCAGCTCACCAGGACCGAGTGGAGAGACCCAGTACTTC. Translating it yields CASSPGPSGETQYF. The chain couples TRBV18 to TRBJ2-5; D not resolved. The germline CDR1 and CDR2 sequences are KGHSH and LQKENI. The CDR3 covers 14 residues. V dropped 2 bases and J dropped 4 bases, with 11 bases sitting between them.

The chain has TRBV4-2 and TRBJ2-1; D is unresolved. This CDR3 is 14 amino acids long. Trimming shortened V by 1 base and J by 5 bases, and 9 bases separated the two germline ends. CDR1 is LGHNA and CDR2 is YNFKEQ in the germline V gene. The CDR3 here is CASSQGVKDNEQFF. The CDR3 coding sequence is TGTGCCAGCAGCCAAGGGGTGAAGGACAATGAGCAGTTCTTC.

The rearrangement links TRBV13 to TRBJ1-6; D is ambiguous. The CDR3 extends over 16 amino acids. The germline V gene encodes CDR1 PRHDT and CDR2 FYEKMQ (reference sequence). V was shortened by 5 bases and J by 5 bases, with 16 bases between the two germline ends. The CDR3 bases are TGTGCCAGCAGCCAGACAAGTAATTTTAATAATTCACCCCTCCACTTT. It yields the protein CASSQTSNFNNSPLHF.

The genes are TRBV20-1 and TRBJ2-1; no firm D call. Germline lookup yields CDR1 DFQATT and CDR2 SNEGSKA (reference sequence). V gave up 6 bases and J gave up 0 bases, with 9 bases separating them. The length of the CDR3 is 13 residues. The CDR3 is CSAVPTSYNEQFF. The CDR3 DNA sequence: TGCAGTGCGGTTCCTACCTCCTACAATGAGCAGTTCTTC.

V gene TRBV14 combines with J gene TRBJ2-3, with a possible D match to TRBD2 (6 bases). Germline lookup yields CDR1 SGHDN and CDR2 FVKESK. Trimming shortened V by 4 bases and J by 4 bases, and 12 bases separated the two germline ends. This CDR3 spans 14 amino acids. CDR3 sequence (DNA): TGTGCCAGCAGCCTTTTAGCGGACGCAGATACGCAGTATTTT. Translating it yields CASSLLADADTQYF.

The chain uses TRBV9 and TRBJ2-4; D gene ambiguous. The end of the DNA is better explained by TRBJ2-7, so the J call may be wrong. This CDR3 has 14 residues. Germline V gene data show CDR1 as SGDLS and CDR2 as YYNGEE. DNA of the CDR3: TGTGCCAGCAGCGTATACTACACGGCCTACGAGCAGTACTTC. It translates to CASSVYYTAYEQYF.

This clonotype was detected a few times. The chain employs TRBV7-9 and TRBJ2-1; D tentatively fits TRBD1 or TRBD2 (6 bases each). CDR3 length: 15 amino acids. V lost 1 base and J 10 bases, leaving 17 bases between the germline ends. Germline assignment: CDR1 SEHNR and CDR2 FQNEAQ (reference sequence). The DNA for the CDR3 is TGTGCCAGCAGCTTAGTGACCGGGGGCCGGTGGGAGCAGTTCTTC. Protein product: CASSLVTGGRWEQFF.

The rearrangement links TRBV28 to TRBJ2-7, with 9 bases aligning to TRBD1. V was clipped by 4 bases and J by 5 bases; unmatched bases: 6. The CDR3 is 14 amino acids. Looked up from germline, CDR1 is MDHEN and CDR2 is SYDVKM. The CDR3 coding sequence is TGTGCCAGCAGTTACGAGACAGGGGGGCACGAGCAGTACTTC. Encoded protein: CASSYETGGHEQYF.

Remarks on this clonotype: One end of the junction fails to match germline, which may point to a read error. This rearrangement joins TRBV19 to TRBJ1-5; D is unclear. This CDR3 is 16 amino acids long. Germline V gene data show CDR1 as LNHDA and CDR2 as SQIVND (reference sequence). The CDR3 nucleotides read TGTGCCAGTAGCCCCGGTGGCGCCGGGAGCAATCAACCCCAGCATTTT. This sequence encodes CASSPGGAGSNQPQHF.

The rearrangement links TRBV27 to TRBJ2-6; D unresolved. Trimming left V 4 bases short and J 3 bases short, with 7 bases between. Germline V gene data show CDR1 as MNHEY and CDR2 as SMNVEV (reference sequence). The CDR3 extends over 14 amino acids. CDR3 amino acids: CASSWQNGANVLTF. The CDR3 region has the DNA TGTGCCAGCAGTTGGCAAAATGGGGCCAACGTCCTGACTTTC.